This is a list of T cell receptor beta chains from one sample in a study of identical twins. TCRdb called the 5' RACE reads again in MiXCR, with one record for every CDR3 protein. In the table there are under 300,000 distinct CDR3 sequences, more than 12% of which are singletons. Sequences were obtained from memory (CD45RO+) T cells sorted from blood. These receptors were obtained from a woman between 18 and 30 years old in good health. CDR3s include the opening cysteine and the closing phenylalanine or tryptophan. Each record gives: clone size, V gene, D gene, J gene, CDR3 protein, CDR3 DNA. A D gene is named only where the DNA matches it firmly. Expanded clones get a size class; other rows say once, few or many, or leave the size out.

size: few
V: TRBV6-5
D: -
J: TRBJ2-2
CDR3: CASSYSGRGVGELFF
DNA: TGTGCCAGCAGTTACTCGGGTCGGGGCGTCGGGGAGCTGTTTTTT

size: many
V: TRBV12-3/TRBV12-4
D: -
J: TRBJ1-4
CDR3: CASSWSQLSSEKLFF
DNA: TGTGCCAGCAGTTGGTCCCAGCTCTCATCCGAAAAACTGTTTTTT

size: -
V: TRBV10-3
D: -
J: TRBJ2-1
CDR3: CAISGPGSSAPNEQFF
DNA: TGTGCCATCAGTGGCCCAGGTTCTAGCGCCCCCAATGAGCAGTTCTTC

size: few
V: TRBV20-1
D: -
J: TRBJ2-7
CDR3: CSAKGTLTYEQYF
DNA: TGCAGTGCCAAGGGGACACTCACCTACGAGCAGTACTTC

size: -
V: TRBV5-6
D: -
J: TRBJ1-1
CDR3: CASSLPGRNTEAFF
DNA: TGTGCCAGCAGCTTGCCAGGCCGGAACACTGAAGCTTTCTTT

size: few
V: TRBV7-2
D: TRBD2
J: TRBJ2-2
CDR3: CASSFVASGAAGELFF
DNA: TGTGCCAGCAGCTTTGTTGCTAGCGGGGCGGCCGGGGAGCTGTTTTTT

size: few
V: TRBV20-1
D: -
J: TRBJ2-2
CDR3: CSARRNTGELFF
DNA: TGCAGTGCTAGAAGGAACACCGGGGAGCTGTTTTTT

size: few
V: TRBV12-3/TRBV12-4
D: -
J: TRBJ2-5
CDR3: CASSLIGTYQETQYF
DNA: TGTGCCAGCAGTTTGATTGGGACTTACCAAGAGACCCAGTACTTC

size: many
V: TRBV3-1
D: -
J: TRBJ1-4
CDR3: CASSRNEKLFF
DNA: TGTGCCAGCAGCCGAAATGAAAAACTGTTTTTT

size: once
V: TRBV5-5
D: -
J: TRBJ1-2
CDR3: CASSLGRQSPTIGYTF
DNA: TGTGCCAGCAGCTTGGGTCGTCAATCCCCTACTATCGGCTACACCTTC

size: -
V: TRBV5-1
D: -
J: TRBJ2-7
CDR3: CASSSVTGYEQYF
DNA: TGCGCCAGCAGCTCAGTAACAGGCTACGAGCAGTACTTC

size: -
V: TRBV18
D: TRBD1
J: TRBJ1-5
CDR3: CASSPGTGDQPQHF
DNA: TGTGCCAGCTCACCCGGGACAGGGGATCAGCCCCAGCATTTT

size: few
V: TRBV9
D: -
J: TRBJ2-7
CDR3: CASSPNRVSSYEQYF
DNA: TGTGCCAGCAGCCCGAACAGAGTTTCCTCCTACGAGCAGTACTTC

size: few
V: TRBV10-3
D: -
J: TRBJ2-3
CDR3: CAISVGLGTDTQYF
DNA: TGTGCCATCAGTGTGGGGTTAGGCACAGATACGCAGTATTTT

size: few
V: TRBV20-1
D: -
J: TRBJ2-3
CDR3: CSASGALSTDTQYF
DNA: TGCAGTGCTAGTGGGGCGCTGAGCACAGATACGCAGTATTTT

size: -
V: TRBV6-1
D: -
J: TRBJ1-4
CDR3: CASSVLTGPTNEKLFF
DNA: TGTGCCAGCAGCGTATTAACAGGGCCAACTAATGAAAAACTGTTTTTT

size: few
V: TRBV4-1
D: TRBD2
J: TRBJ2-1
CDR3: CASSQDTGSGRYNEQFF
DNA: TGCGCCAGCAGCCAAGATACAGGCAGCGGGAGGTACAATGAGCAGTTCTTC

size: many
V: TRBV4-2
D: TRBD2
J: TRBJ2-3
CDR3: CASSQDSRGGGTDTQYF
DNA: TGTGCCAGCAGCCAAGACAGCCGGGGGGGAGGCACAGATACGCAGTATTTT

size: -
V: TRBV5-1
D: -
J: TRBJ1-6
CDR3: CASSLDPSSYNSPLHF
DNA: TGCGCCAGCAGCTTGGACCCGAGCTCCTATAATTCACCCCTCCACTTT

size: medium-sized
V: TRBV7-2
D: TRBD2
J: TRBJ2-1
CDR3: CASSHTVGGGSYNEQFF
DNA: TGTGCCAGCAGCCATACCGTAGGCGGGGGGTCGTACAATGAGCAGTTCTTC

size: -
V: TRBV20-1
D: TRBD2
J: TRBJ2-1
CDR3: CSAKKTGGEQFF
DNA: TGCAGTGCTAAGAAGACGGGAGGAGAGCAGTTCTTC

size: few
V: TRBV9
D: -
J: TRBJ2-3
CDR3: CASTREGQQRDTQYF
DNA: TGTGCCAGCACCCGAGAAGGACAGCAACGGGATACGCAGTATTTT

size: -
V: TRBV7-8
D: TRBD1
J: TRBJ1-4
CDR3: CASSKKGAANEKLFF
DNA: TGTGCCAGCAGTAAAAAGGGGGCGGCTAATGAAAAACTGTTTTTT

size: -
V: TRBV6-1
D: TRBD1
J: TRBJ1-1
CDR3: CASSGGTGVTEAFF
DNA: TGTGCCAGCAGTGGGGGGACAGGGGTTACTGAAGCTTTCTTT

size: -
V: TRBV2
D: -
J: TRBJ2-5
CDR3: CASSEAQPGMRETQYF
DNA: TGTGCCAGCAGTGAAGCGCAGCCAGGGATGAGGGAGACCCAGTACTTC

size: -
V: TRBV19
D: -
J: TRBJ2-3
CDR3: CASGKGSGGTDTQYF
DNA: TGTGCCAGTGGGAAGGGGTCGGGCGGCACAGATACGCAGTATTTT

size: -
V: TRBV4-1
D: -
J: TRBJ2-3
CDR3: CASSQAETTSTDTQYF
DNA: TGCGCCAGCAGCCAAGCTGAGACTACTAGCACAGATACGCAGTATTTT

size: -
V: TRBV7-2
D: -
J: TRBJ1-5
CDR3: CASSPQIDQPQHF
DNA: TGTGCCAGCAGCCCCCAAATCGATCAGCCCCAGCATTTT

size: -
V: TRBV12-5
D: TRBD1
J: TRBJ2-5
CDR3: CASGLGQGYQETQYF
DNA: TGTGCTAGTGGTTTGGGACAGGGGTACCAAGAGACCCAGTACTTC

size: few
V: TRBV5-1
D: TRBD2
J: TRBJ2-7
CDR3: CASSSLAGGIYEQYF
DNA: TGCGCCAGCAGCTCCCTAGCGGGGGGGATCTACGAGCAGTACTTC

size: -
V: TRBV9
D: TRBD2
J: TRBJ2-5
CDR3: CASSLSGAETQYF
DNA: TGTGCCAGCAGTCTTAGCGGGGCAGAGACCCAGTACTTC

size: -
V: TRBV20-1
D: TRBD1
J: TRBJ2-1
CDR3: CSARVGSGQSGYNEQFF
DNA: TGCAGTGCTAGAGTCGGTTCGGGACAGTCAGGCTACAATGAGCAGTTCTTC

size: -
V: TRBV20-1
D: -
J: TRBJ2-7
CDR3: CSAWDREYEQYF
DNA: TGCAGTGCCTGGGACCGGGAGTACGAGCAGTACTTC

size: -
V: TRBV20-1
D: -
J: TRBJ1-6
CDR3: CSARALGAQNSPLHF
DNA: TGCAGTGCTAGGGCCCTGGGGGCGCAAAATTCACCCCTCCACTTT

size: many
V: TRBV20-1
D: -
J: TRBJ1-6
CDR3: CSLTHQGFNSPLHF
DNA: TGCAGCTTAACCCATCAGGGCTTTAATTCACCCCTCCACTTT

size: few
V: TRBV10-3
D: TRBD1
J: TRBJ1-2
CDR3: CAISAGQLYGYTF
DNA: TGTGCCATCAGCGCGGGACAGCTCTATGGCTACACCTTC

size: few
V: TRBV29-1
D: -
J: TRBJ1-5
CDR3: CSVVVSVNQPQHF
DNA: TGCAGCGTTGTTGTTTCAGTAAATCAGCCCCAGCATTTT

size: -
V: TRBV12-3/TRBV12-4
D: -
J: TRBJ2-1
CDR3: CASSFSVRVRSSYNEQFF
DNA: TGTGCCAGCAGTTTTTCGGTTCGAGTGCGGAGCTCCTACAATGAGCAGTTCTTC

size: many
V: TRBV3-1
D: TRBD2
J: TRBJ2-7
CDR3: CASSPLALTYEQYF
DNA: TGTGCCAGCAGCCCACTAGCGCTGACCTACGAGCAGTACTTC

size: many
V: TRBV7-9
D: -
J: TRBJ1-1
CDR3: CASSSQENTEAFF
DNA: TGTGCCAGCAGCTCCCAGGAGAACACTGAAGCTTTCTTT

size: -
V: TRBV28
D: -
J: TRBJ1-5
CDR3: CASSSENDLIQHF
DNA: TGTGCCAGCAGTTCGGAAAACGACTTAATCCAGCATTTT

size: many
V: TRBV5-1
D: -
J: TRBJ2-4
CDR3: CASSLPGDIQYF
DNA: TGCGCCAGCAGCTTGCCCGGGGACATTCAGTACTTC

size: -
V: TRBV11-2
D: TRBD2
J: TRBJ2-1
CDR3: CASSPRAGGAYNEQFF
DNA: TGTGCCAGCAGCCCAAGAGCGGGGGGCGCCTACAATGAGCAGTTCTTC

size: many
V: TRBV18
D: -
J: TRBJ1-1
CDR3: CASSPMTAVNTEAFF
DNA: TGTGCCAGCTCACCGATGACAGCAGTGAACACTGAAGCTTTCTTT

size: few
V: TRBV12-3/TRBV12-4
D: TRBD1
J: TRBJ2-2
CDR3: CASTPTGGANTGELFF
DNA: TGTGCCAGCACCCCGACAGGGGGCGCGAACACCGGGGAGCTGTTTTTT

size: many
V: TRBV12-3/TRBV12-4
D: TRBD1
J: TRBJ1-1
CDR3: CASSFGTANAEAFF
DNA: TGTGCCAGCAGTTTTGGGACAGCGAATGCTGAAGCTTTCTTT

size: -
V: TRBV29-1
D: TRBD1
J: TRBJ1-1
CDR3: CSARDSMNTEAFF
DNA: TGCAGCGCCCGGGACAGTATGAACACTGAAGCTTTCTTT

size: -
V: TRBV5-1
D: -
J: TRBJ2-3
CDR3: CASSSGRTPSTDTQYF
DNA: TGCGCCAGCAGCTCTGGGCGGACACCAAGCACAGATACGCAGTATTTT

size: -
V: TRBV12-3/TRBV12-4
D: -
J: TRBJ1-6
CDR3: CASRTLDNNSPLHF
DNA: TGTGCCAGCAGAACCCTTGACAATAATTCACCCCTCCACTTT

size: -
V: TRBV20-1
D: -
J: TRBJ2-3
CDR3: CSANRDSTTDTQYF
DNA: TGCAGTGCTAACCGGGACTCCACCACAGATACGCAGTATTTT

size: few
V: TRBV5-6
D: -
J: TRBJ2-5
CDR3: CASSLGLVEETQYF
DNA: TGTGCCAGCAGCTTGGGCTTGGTAGAAGAGACCCAGTACTTC

size: -
V: TRBV7-8
D: -
J: TRBJ1-2
CDR3: CASSLSGSPLYGYTF
DNA: TGTGCCAGCAGCCTATCAGGTTCCCCTCTCTATGGCTACACCTTC

size: few
V: TRBV25-1
D: -
J: TRBJ2-3
CDR3: CASSEYRSSTDTQYF
DNA: TGTGCCAGCAGTGAATATCGGAGCAGCACAGATACGCAGTATTTT

size: -
V: TRBV4-3
D: -
J: TRBJ2-3
CDR3: CASSQDHQAADTQYF
DNA: TGCGCCAGCAGCCAAGATCACCAAGCCGCAGATACGCAGTATTTT

size: few
V: TRBV21-1
D: -
J: TRBJ2-1
CDR3: CASSKEGLAGDGYEQFF
DNA: TGTGCCAGCAGCAAAGAGGGGCTAGCGGGAGATGGATATGAGCAGTTCTTC